This TCR beta chain was observed in a study of T cells in localized non-small cell lung cancer. Findings and limits, study-wide: A higher density of T cells in blood coincided with extended overall survival.

This CDR3 is built from 13 residues. The germline CDR1 and CDR2 sequences are SNHLY and FYNNEI. V lost 8 bases, J lost 4 bases, and 6 bases stayed unmatched. Some clones are missing from TCRdb's copy, which holds only in-frame ones; the method was immunoSEQ multiplex PCR. Of 25,000 or so clones listed, 86% were seen once; the top ten hold roughly 15%. To note about this clone: Its antigen remains unidentified.

This chain links TRBV2 with TRBJ1-1; 8 bases align to TRBD1. The material was peripheral blood, obtained before any cancer treatment. This receptor was taken from a female donor of 60 years or more with stage I lung adenocarcinoma. This CDR3 reads CASQRQGFTEAFF. CDR3 bases: TGTGCCAGCCAGAGACAGGGGTTCACTGAAGCTTTCTTT.